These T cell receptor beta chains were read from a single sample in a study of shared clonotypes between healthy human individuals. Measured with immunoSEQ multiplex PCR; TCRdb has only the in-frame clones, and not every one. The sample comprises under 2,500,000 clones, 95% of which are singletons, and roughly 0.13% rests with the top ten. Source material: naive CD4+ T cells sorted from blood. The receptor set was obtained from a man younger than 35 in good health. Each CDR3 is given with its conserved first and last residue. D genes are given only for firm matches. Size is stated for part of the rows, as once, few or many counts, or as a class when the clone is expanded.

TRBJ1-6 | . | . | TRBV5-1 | CASSLEGEYNSPLHF | TGCGCCAGCAGCTTGGAGGGAGAATATAATTCACCCCTCCACTTT
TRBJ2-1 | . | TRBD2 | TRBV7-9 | CASSFLGGSYNEQFF | TGTGCCAGCAGCTTCCTCGGGGGGTCCTACAATGAGCAGTTCTTC
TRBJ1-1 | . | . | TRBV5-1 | CASSFYRSENTEAFF | TGCGCCAGCAGCTTTTATCGCAGCGAGAACACTGAAGCTTTCTTT
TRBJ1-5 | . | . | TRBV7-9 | CASSLDGSNQPQHF | TGTGCCAGCAGCTTAGATGGGAGCAATCAGCCCCAGCATTTT
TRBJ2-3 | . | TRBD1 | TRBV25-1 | CASSELWGQGRGSQYF | TGTGCCAGCAGTGAATTATGGGGACAGGGGCGAGGGTCGCAGTATTTT
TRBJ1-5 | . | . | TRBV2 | CASSERGISNQPQHF | TGTGCCAGCAGTGAACGGGGGATTAGCAATCAGCCCCAGCATTTT
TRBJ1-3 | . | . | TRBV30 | CAWSVGGSGGNTIYF | TGTGCCTGGAGTGTCGGGGGGTCAGGTGGAAACACCATATATTTT
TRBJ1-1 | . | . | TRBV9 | CASSSGGNTEAFF | TGTGCCAGCAGCTCCGGGGGGAACACTGAAGCTTTCTTT
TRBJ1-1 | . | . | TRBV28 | CASSLGAGQAFF | TGTGCCAGCAGTTTAGGCGCTGGTCAAGCTTTCTTT
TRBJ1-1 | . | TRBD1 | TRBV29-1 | CSVFRGAEAFF | TGCAGCGTCTTCAGGGGGGCTGAAGCTTTCTTT
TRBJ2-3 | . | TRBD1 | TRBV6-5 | CASSYLGQGLTDTQYF | TGTGCCAGCAGTTACCTGGGACAGGGACTGACAGATACGCAGTATTTT
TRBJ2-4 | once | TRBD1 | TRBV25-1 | CASSEGTGGSKNIQYF | TGTGCCAGCAGTGAAGGGACAGGGGGGTCCAAAAACATTCAGTACTTC
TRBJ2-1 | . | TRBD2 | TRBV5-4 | CASSFELAGAYNEQFF | TGTGCCAGCAGCTTCGAACTAGCGGGAGCCTACAATGAGCAGTTCTTC
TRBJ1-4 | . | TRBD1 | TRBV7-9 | CASSIRTGEGGEKLFF | TGTGCCAGCAGCATCAGGACAGGGGAAGGTGGTGAAAAACTGTTTTTT
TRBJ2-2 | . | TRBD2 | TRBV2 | CASTGRGGVGGELFF | TGTGCCAGCACCGGACGGGGAGGGGTTGGCGGGGAGCTGTTTTTT
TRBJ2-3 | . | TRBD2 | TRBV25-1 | CASSPLAGFTDTQYF | TGTGCCAGCAGCCCATTAGCGGGATTCACAGATACGCAGTATTTT
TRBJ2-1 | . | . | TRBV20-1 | CSALANEQFF | TGCAGTGCTTTAGCGAATGAGCAGTTCTTC
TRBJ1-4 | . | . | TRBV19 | CASSLGLGESEKLFF | TGTGCCAGTAGCCTAGGATTAGGGGAGAGCGAAAAACTGTTTTTT
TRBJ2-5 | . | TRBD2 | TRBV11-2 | CASSLALAVTQYF | TGTGCCAGCAGCTTAGCCCTAGCGGTGACCCAGTACTTC
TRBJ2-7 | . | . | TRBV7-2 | CASSLLGGYEQYF | TGTGCCAGCAGCTTACTGGGGGGCTACGAGCAGTACTTC
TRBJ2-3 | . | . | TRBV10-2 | CASSGDTDTQYF | TGCGCCAGCAGTGGGGACACAGATACGCAGTATTTT
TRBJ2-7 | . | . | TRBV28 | CASSPGWIAAPYEQYF | TGTGCCAGCAGTCCGGGCTGGATCGCGGCCCCCTACGAGCAGTACTTC
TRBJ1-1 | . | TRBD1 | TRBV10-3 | CAAAPGQGTEAFF | TGTGCCGCAGCGCCGGGACAGGGAACTGAAGCTTTCTTT
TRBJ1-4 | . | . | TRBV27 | CASRARAVANEKLFF | TGTGCCAGCAGAGCGAGAGCAGTAGCTAATGAAAAACTGTTTTTT
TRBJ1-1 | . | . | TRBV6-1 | CASSETGEAFF | TGTGCCAGCAGTGAAACGGGGGAAGCTTTCTTT
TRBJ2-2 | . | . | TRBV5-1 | CASSLISTGTGELFF | TGCGCCAGCAGCTTGATCTCGACGGGAACCGGGGAGCTGTTTTTT
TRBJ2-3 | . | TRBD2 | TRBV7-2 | CASSARLAGGTDTQYF | TGTGCCAGCAGCGCGCGACTAGCGGGAGGCACAGATACGCAGTATTTT
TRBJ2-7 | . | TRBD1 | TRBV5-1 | CASSIRDRDHEQYF | TGCGCCAGCAGCATCCGGGACAGGGACCACGAGCAGTACTTC